This T cell receptor (beta chain) was sequenced in a study of T-cell reconstitution after alpha-beta-depleted transplantation in children. TCRbeta library preparation incorporated unique molecular identifiers. Using its own MiXCR run on the PCR reads, TCRdb lists one record per CDR3 protein. The sample includes about 470,000 distinct CDR3 sequences, roughly 43% of them seen just once. CDR1 and CDR2 from the germline V gene are MDHEN and SYDVKM. The CDR3 is made up of 15 amino acids. Trimming at V came to 3 bases and at J to 6 bases, leaving 8 bases not matched to a gene. This sample comprised PBMCs, obtained before TCRalphabeta/CD19-depleted stem cell transplant. The gene calls are TRBV28 and TRBJ2-7; 10 positions match TRBD1. This clonotype was obtained from a girl aged 2 to 9 with aplastic anemia, due to receive a stem cell transplant. Here the CDR3 reads CASSFLTGGAGEQYF. In DNA, the CDR3 is TGTGCCAGCAGTTTTTTGACAGGGGGCGCAGGCGAGCAGTACTTC.